This T cell receptor beta chain appears in the sequencing data of a study of blood T cell repertoires in COVID-19. The V end was cut by 3 bases, the J end by 0 bases, with 9 bases between. CDR1 is SGHNT and CDR2 is YENEEA in the germline V gene. This CDR3 has 16 residues. This clone was seen a few times. Clones were sequenced by immunoSEQ multiplex PCR, and TCRdb holds only the in-frame ones, with some missing. This table holds fewer than 200,000 clones, 85% to 90% found once. Specimen: peripheral blood. This receptor was identified in a man between 40 and 49 years old with active or convalescent COVID-19. The V gene is TRBV11-3, the J gene TRBJ2-6; no clear D gene. CDR3 nucleotides: TGTGCCAGCAGCTTCTCAGGAAGCTCTGGGGCCAACGTCCTGACTTTC. It yields the protein CASSFSGSSGANVLTF.